The 2 T cell receptor beta chains listed next were all sequenced from one sample in a study of CD8+CD57+ T cells in acquired aplastic anemia. The study profiled TCR beta VDJ and CDR3 using genomic DNA as template. From the reads, TCRdb called clonotypes with MiXCR, one entry per CDR3 protein. The sample lists 450,000 to 600,000 distinct CDR3 sequences; around 33% were seen once. Previously, flow cytometry had revealed CD8+CD57+ cell expansion in the patients chosen for sequencing. Input material: sorted CD4+, CD8+, or CD8+CD57+ T cells (not recorded which) from PBMCs. All receptors derive from a human donor with aplastic anemia.

This chain joins TRBV4-2 and TRBJ2-1; TRBD1 agrees at 10 bases. Per the germline V gene, CDR1 is LGHNA and CDR2 is YNFKEQ. J was trimmed by 8 bases and V by 1 base; bases with no gene match: 5. The CDR3 is 15 amino acids. DNA for the CDR3: TGTGCCAGCAGCCAAGGGGACAGGGGCCGGGATGAGCAGTTCTTC. Protein product: CASSQGDRGRDEQFF.

In its sample, this clonotype was seen many times. The CDR3 DNA sequence: TGTGCCAGCAGATTACAGAGACAGGGTCATAATTCACCCCTCCACTTT. Encoded protein: CASRLQRQGHNSPLHF. The rearrangement links TRBV7-2 to TRBJ1-6, with 7 bases identical to TRBD1. The germline V gene encodes CDR1 SGHTA and CDR2 FQGNSA. The CDR3 loop spans 16 amino acids. V trimming: 6 bases; J trimming: 5 bases; junction bases outside the gene matches: 10.